The 24 T cell receptor beta chains listed next were all sequenced from one sample in a study of T-cell reconstitution after alpha-beta-depleted transplantation in children. For TCRbeta, the library was prepared with unique molecular identifiers. TCRdb itself ran the PCR reads through MiXCR, one entry per CDR3 protein. The repertoire has around 250,000 distinct CDR3 sequences, about 10% of them found once; the top ten carry roughly a tenth. The sequences come from PBMCs from the stem cell graft donor, collected from the stem cell graft. The receptors here all came from a human donor who donated a stem cell graft to a child with SCID.

This clonotype was seen repeatedly, ten times or more. V is TRBV6-6 and J is TRBJ1-5; maybe TRBD1 (5 bases). The germline V and J ends were trimmed by 0 bases and 12 bases, with 9 bases remaining between them. CDR3 size: 12 residues. CDR1 MNHNY and CDR2 SVGAGI come from the germline V gene (reference sequence). Here the CDR3 DNA reads TGTGCCAGCAGTTACTCGACAGATATCCAGCATTTT. This codes for CASSYSTDIQHF.

This clonotype has more than one count but fewer than ten. V usage is TRBV27 and J usage is TRBJ2-5; tentative D call: TRBD1 (6 bases). This CDR3 contains 13 residues. From germline, CDR1 is MNHEY and CDR2 SMNVEV (reference sequence). Trimming took off 4 bases at V and 8 bases at J, with 14 bases between the two ends. The DNA of the CDR3 is TGTGCCAGCAGTTCACGACAAGGGGGTACCCAGTACTTC. Residues: CASSSRQGGTQYF.

This clonotype was found a few times. V is TRBV4-1 and J is TRBJ1-5; 10 nucleotides line up with TRBD1. Germline CDR1 MGHRA, CDR2 YSYEKL. The J segment lost 6 bases and the V segment lost 7 bases, leaving 9 bases of the junction unmatched. This CDR3 has 15 residues. The chain's CDR3 is CASNHGTGDPQPQHF. CDR3 nucleotides: TGCGCCAGCAACCATGGGACAGGGGATCCTCAGCCCCAGCATTTT.

This clonotype was seen many times. The chain joins TRBV3-1 to TRBJ2-3, with D perhaps TRBD1 (5 bases). V dropped 5 bases and J dropped 6 bases, with 9 bases sitting between them. The CDR3 spans 12 residues. The germline V gene encodes CDR1 LGHDT and CDR2 YNNKEL (reference sequence). The CDR3 is CASSYPGDTQYF. CDR3 sequence (DNA): TGTGCCAGCAGCTACCCAGGGGATACGCAGTATTTT.

The CDR3 spells CASSEETGGAYGYTF. The CDR3 DNA is TGTGCCAGCAGTGAAGAAACAGGGGGCGCCTATGGCTACACCTTC. The chain combines TRBV2 with TRBJ1-2; 9 bases map to TRBD1. The CDR3 runs 15 residues. Germline CDR1 is SNHLY and CDR2 is FYNNEI. J was trimmed by 4 bases and V by 1 base; bases with no gene match: 4.

The chain carries TRBV7-6 and TRBJ2-3, with D unclear. Germline assignment: CDR1 SGHVS and CDR2 FNYEAQ. Between the trimmed V and J ends, which lost 1 base and 5 bases, there was a span of 7 bases. This CDR3 contains 13 residues. The CDR3 region is CASSLGQRDTQYF. In nucleotides, the CDR3 is TGTGCCAGCAGCTTAGGTCAGAGAGATACGCAGTATTTT.

The CDR3 is CASPARFNTGELFF. The CDR3 DNA reads TGTGCCAGCCCCGCTCGTTTTAACACCGGGGAGCTGTTTTTT. This chain uses TRBV7-9 with TRBJ2-2, with D unresolved. Looked up from germline, CDR1 is SEHNR and CDR2 is FQNEAQ (reference sequence). The CDR3 totals 14 residues. V was shortened by 8 bases and J by 2 bases, with 12 bases between the two germline ends. Variable domain in full (rest from reference TRBV7-9 and TRBJ2-2): DTGVSQNPRHKITKRGQNVTFRCDPISEHNRLYWYRQTLGQGPEFLTYFQNEAQLEKSRLLSDRFSAERPKGSFSTLEIQRTEQGDSAMYLCASPARFNTGELFFGEGSRLTVL.

This clonotype was observed many times. This sequence joins TRBV28 and TRBJ2-3; possibly TRBD1 for D (6 bases). CDR1 and CDR2 from the germline V gene are MDHEN and SYDVKM. This CDR3 has 15 residues. The ends were cut back, 6 bases at V and 0 bases at J, with 13 bases in the middle. DNA for the CDR3: TGTGCCAGCAGCTCAGGGGATACTAGCACAGATACGCAGTATTTT. This sequence encodes CASSSGDTSTDTQYF.

In its sample, this clonotype was seen a few times. This rearrangement joins TRBV6-5 to TRBJ2-1, with a tentative D call TRBD1 (6 bases). V was trimmed by 4 bases and J by 9 bases, leaving 10 bases between them. This CDR3 has 12 amino acids. The germline CDR1 and CDR2 sequences are MNHEY and SVGAGI. The CDR3 DNA reads TGTGCCAGCAGTTCCACAGGGACTGAGCAGTTCTTC. This codes for CASSSTGTEQFF.

There are a few counts of this clonotype. V is TRBV12-3 or TRBV12-4 and J is TRBJ2-5, with 10 bases matching TRBD2. The junction had 4 bases not matched to a gene; V was cut back by 1 base and J by 2 bases. The CDR3 has 16 amino acids. DNA for the CDR3: TGTGCCAGCAGTTTAGTAGCGGGGGGCCTTCAAGAGACCCAGTACTTC. It encodes CASSLVAGGLQETQYF.

This clonotype was recorded many times. V gene TRBV5-5 combines with J gene TRBJ2-4; D may match TRBD1 or TRBD2 (5 bases each). The CDR3 sequence is 14 residues long. V was shortened by 5 bases and J by 8 bases, with 17 bases between the two germline ends. From germline, CDR1 is SGHKS and CDR2 YYEKEE (reference sequence). As DNA, the CDR3 is TGTGCCAGCAGGGTCGGGACGTCCAGGGACATTCAGTACTTC. Protein sequence: CASRVGTSRDIQYF.

This clonotype showed up many times. CDR3 region: CASSYGAGTDTQYF. CDR3 nucleotide sequence: TGTGCCAGCAGTTACGGGGCAGGCACAGATACGCAGTATTTT. This chain connects TRBV6-5 to TRBJ2-3, with a tentative D call TRBD1 (5 bases). This CDR3 contains 14 residues. Trimming cost V 2 bases and J 1 base, with 7 bases left between them. Germline V gene lookup returns CDR1 MNHEY and CDR2 SVGAGI.

The gene calls are TRBV6-1 and TRBJ2-1; D perhaps matches TRBD1 (6 bases). The CDR3 length is 13 residues. The V gene lost 7 bases and the J gene lost 8 bases, with 15 bases spanning the gap. CDR1 is MNHNS and CDR2 is SASEGT in the germline V gene. The CDR3 here is CASTHPGVDEQFF. Here the CDR3 DNA reads TGTGCCAGCACTCATCCAGGGGTGGATGAGCAGTTCTTC.

In this sample, this clonotype turned up many times. V usage is TRBV9 and J usage is TRBJ1-2; 8 nucleotides line up with TRBD1. Looked up from germline, CDR1 is SGDLS and CDR2 is YYNGEE. The junction had 10 bases not matched to a gene; V was cut back by 3 bases and J by 3 bases. This CDR3 is built from 16 residues. The CDR3 reads CASSGSGQEGDYGYTF. The CDR3 DNA follows: TGTGCCAGCAGCGGTTCGGGACAGGAGGGTGACTATGGCTACACCTTC.

This clonotype has a handful of counts. The V gene is TRBV5-1, the J gene TRBJ1-1; D may be TRBD1 (5 bases). Germline lookup yields CDR1 SGHRS and CDR2 YFSETQ. This CDR3 comprises 15 residues. The ends were cut back, 0 bases at V and 5 bases at J, with 14 bases in the middle. DNA for the CDR3: TGCGCCAGCAGCTTGGACGGGCAGGGTAGGACTGAAGCTTTCTTT. It yields the protein CASSLDGQGRTEAFF.

The V call is TRBV5-1, the J call TRBJ2-7, with 8 bases identical to TRBD2. CDR1 and CDR2 from the germline V gene are SGHRS and YFSETQ. The CDR3 is made up of 14 amino acids. J lost 3 bases, V lost 4 bases, and 6 bases had no gene match. CDR3 DNA sequence: TGCGCCAGCAGCGGAATAGCGGGGAACTACGAGCAGTACTTC. Its translation: CASSGIAGNYEQYF.

This clonotype was counted ten times or more. This chain uses TRBV12-3 or TRBV12-4 with TRBJ1-6; the D gene is possibly TRBD1 (5 bases). The CDR3 consists of 16 residues. Deletions cut 6 bases from V and 3 bases from J, with 15 bases between. CDR3 region: CASRNAGTLYNSPLHF. CDR3 coding DNA: TGTGCCAGCAGAAACGCCGGGACCCTCTATAATTCACCCCTCCACTTT.

This clonotype was observed a few times. The V call is TRBV20-1, the J call TRBJ1-5, with TRBD1 matching over 7 bases. Germline V CDR1 and CDR2: DFQATT, SNEGSKA (reference sequence). The CDR3 has 18 residues. Trimming at V came to 0 bases and at J to 0 bases, leaving 11 bases not matched to a gene. CDR3 sequence (DNA): TGCAGTGCTAGAGAAAGGGGGGGACAGCTAAATAGCAATCAGCCCCAGCATTTT. It codes for CSARERGGQLNSNQPQHF.

This clonotype was counted many times. The chain recombines TRBV5-1 with TRBJ2-2; a possible D gene is TRBD1 (6 bases). Per germline, CDR1 SGHRS and CDR2 YFSETQ. CDR3 length equals 15 residues. V lost 4 bases, J lost 2 bases, and 12 bases lay in between. As DNA, the CDR3 is TGCGCCAGCAGCAAGGGACAACATAACACCGGGGAGCTGTTTTTT. Residues: CASSKGQHNTGELFF.

This clonotype has just a few counts. The chain joins TRBV12-3 or TRBV12-4 to TRBJ2-2; 8 positions match TRBD1. This CDR3 is built from 14 residues. V lost 5 bases and J lost 6; bases outside the gene matches: 5. The DNA for the CDR3 is TGTGCCAGCAGTCCACAACAGGGGGCCGGGGAGCTGTTTTTT. Encoded protein: CASSPQQGAGELFF.

This clonotype was seen only a few times. The chain employs TRBV12-3 or TRBV12-4 and TRBJ1-1; TRBD1 might be the D (6 bases). This CDR3 is built from 15 residues. The V and J ends lost 1 base and 0 bases respectively, with 9 bases between them. CDR3 nucleotide sequence: TGTGCCAGCAGTTTAGGGGACACCATGAACACTGAAGCTTTCTTT. Protein: CASSLGDTMNTEAFF.

This clonotype was counted between two and nine times. V usage is TRBV12-3 or TRBV12-4 and J usage is TRBJ1-5; TRBD1 aligns across 8 bases. The J segment lost 5 bases and the V segment lost 6 bases, leaving 9 bases of the junction unmatched. The CDR3 contains 15 residues. CDR3: CASSWGQGADQPQHF. The CDR3 bases are TGTGCCAGCAGCTGGGGGCAGGGGGCAGATCAGCCCCAGCATTTT.

This rearrangement joins TRBV28 to TRBJ1-2; 7 positions agree with TRBD1. The germline gives CDR1 MDHEN, CDR2 SYDVKM. The CDR3 is 13 residues long. V shed 5 bases and J 4 bases; nucleotides not matched to a gene: 4. CDR3 in amino acids: CASSIGTVYGYTF. Written as DNA, the CDR3 is TGTGCCAGCAGTATTGGGACAGTCTATGGCTACACCTTC.

This clonotype was seen repeatedly, ten times or more. The genes are TRBV7-9 and TRBJ1-1; D may be TRBD1 (6 bases). The CDR3 runs 14 residues. The germline CDR1 and CDR2 sequences are SEHNR and FQNEAQ (reference sequence). Trimming cost V 7 bases and J 4 bases, with 16 bases left between them. The CDR3 sequence: CASNIQGGGTEAFF. The CDR3 coding sequence is TGTGCCAGCAACATACAGGGCGGAGGCACTGAAGCTTTCTTT.